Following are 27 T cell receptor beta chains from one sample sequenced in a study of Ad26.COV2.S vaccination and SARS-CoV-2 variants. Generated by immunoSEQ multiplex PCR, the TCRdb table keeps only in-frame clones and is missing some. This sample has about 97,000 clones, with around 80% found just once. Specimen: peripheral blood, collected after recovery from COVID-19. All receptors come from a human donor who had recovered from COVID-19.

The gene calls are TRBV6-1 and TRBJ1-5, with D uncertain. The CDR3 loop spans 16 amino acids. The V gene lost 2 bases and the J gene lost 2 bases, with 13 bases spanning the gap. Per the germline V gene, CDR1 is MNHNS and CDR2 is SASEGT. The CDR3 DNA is TGTGCCAGCAGTGAATATGGGATAGAACGCAATCAGCCCCAGCATTTT. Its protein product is CASSEYGIERNQPQHF.

As DNA, the CDR3 is TGTGCCAGCAGTTCGGGCAATCAGCCCCAGCATTTT. Its translation is CASSSGNQPQHF. The chain recombines TRBV6-5 with TRBJ1-5; no firm D call. Trimming cost V 4 bases and J 2 bases, with 3 bases left between them. The CDR3 is 12 amino acids. Germline assignment: CDR1 MNHEY and CDR2 SVGAGI.

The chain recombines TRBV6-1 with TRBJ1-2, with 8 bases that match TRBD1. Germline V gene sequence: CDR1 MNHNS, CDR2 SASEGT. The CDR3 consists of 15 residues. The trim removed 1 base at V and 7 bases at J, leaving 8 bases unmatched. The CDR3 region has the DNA TGTGCCAGCAGTGAAGTGAGACAGGGGAGTAGTGGCTACACCTTC. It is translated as CASSEVRQGSSGYTF.

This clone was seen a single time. The CDR3: CASSPSGGVNTEAFF. CDR3 nucleotide sequence: TGTGCCAGCAGCCCCTCCGGAGGGGTGAACACTGAAGCTTTCTTT. The rearrangement joins TRBV9 to TRBJ1-1, with TRBD1 as a possible D gene (5 bases). The CDR3 loop spans 15 amino acids. Germline CDR1 is SGDLS and CDR2 is YYNGEE. The ends were cut back, 4 bases at V and 0 bases at J, with 13 bases in the middle.

As DNA, the CDR3 is TGCGCCAGCAGCTTAGTCTTGGGGGGGAGGTATAATTCACCCCTCCACTTT. Protein product: CASSLVLGGRYNSPLHF. The genes are TRBV5-1 and TRBJ1-6; D possibly corresponds to TRBD1 (5 bases). The ends were cut back, 2 bases at V and 4 bases at J, with 16 bases in the middle. The germline V gene has CDR1 SGHRS and CDR2 YFSETQ. The CDR3 totals 17 residues.

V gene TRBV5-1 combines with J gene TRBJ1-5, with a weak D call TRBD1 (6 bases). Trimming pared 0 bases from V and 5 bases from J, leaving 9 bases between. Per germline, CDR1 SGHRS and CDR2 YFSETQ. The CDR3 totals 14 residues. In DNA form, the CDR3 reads TGCGCCAGCAGCTTGGGAGGGGGGGATCAGCCCCAGCATTTT. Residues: CASSLGGGDQPQHF. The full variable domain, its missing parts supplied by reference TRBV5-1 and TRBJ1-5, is KAGVTQTPRYLIKTRGQQVTLSCSPISGHRSVSWYQQTPGQGLQFLFEYFSETQRNKGNFPGRFSGRQFSNSRSEMNVSTLELGDSALYLCASSLGGGDQPQHFGDGTRLSIL.

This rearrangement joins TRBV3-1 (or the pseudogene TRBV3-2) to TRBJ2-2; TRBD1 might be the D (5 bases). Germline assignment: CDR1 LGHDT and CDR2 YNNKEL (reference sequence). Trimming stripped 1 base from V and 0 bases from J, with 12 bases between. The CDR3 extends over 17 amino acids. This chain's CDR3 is CASSQGAGYANTGELFF. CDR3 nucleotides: TGTGCCAGCAGCCAAGGGGCAGGGTACGCGAACACCGGGGAGCTGTTTTTT.

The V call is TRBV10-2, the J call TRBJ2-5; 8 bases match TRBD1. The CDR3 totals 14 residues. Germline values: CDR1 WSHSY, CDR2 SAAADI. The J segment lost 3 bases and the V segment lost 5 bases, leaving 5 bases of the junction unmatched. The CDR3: CASSTGTGKETQYF. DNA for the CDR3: TGCGCCAGCAGTACCGGGACAGGAAAAGAGACCCAGTACTTC.

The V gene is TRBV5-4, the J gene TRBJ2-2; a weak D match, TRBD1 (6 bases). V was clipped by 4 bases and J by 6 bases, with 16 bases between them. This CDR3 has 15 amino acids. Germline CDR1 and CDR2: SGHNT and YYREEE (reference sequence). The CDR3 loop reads CASSILQGWAGELFF. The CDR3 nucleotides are TGTGCCAGCAGCATCCTGCAGGGGTGGGCCGGGGAGCTGTTTTTT.

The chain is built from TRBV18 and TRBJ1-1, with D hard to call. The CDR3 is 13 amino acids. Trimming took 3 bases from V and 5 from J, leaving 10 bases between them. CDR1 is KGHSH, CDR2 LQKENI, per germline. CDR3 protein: CASSPGSRTEAFF. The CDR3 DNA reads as TGTGCCAGCTCACCCGGTTCCCGGACTGAAGCTTTCTTT. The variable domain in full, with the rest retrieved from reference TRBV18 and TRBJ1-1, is NAGVMQNPRHLVRRRGQEARLRCSPMKGHSHVYWYRQLPEEGLKFMVYLQKENIIDESGMPKERFSAEFPKEGPSILRIQQVVRGDSAAYFCASSPGSRTEAFFGQGTRLTVV.

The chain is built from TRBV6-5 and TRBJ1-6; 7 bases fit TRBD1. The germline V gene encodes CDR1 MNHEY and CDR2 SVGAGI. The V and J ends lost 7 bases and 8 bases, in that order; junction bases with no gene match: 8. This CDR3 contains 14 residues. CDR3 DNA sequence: TGTGCCAGCAAGGAGACAGGGTTCCATTCACCCCTCCACTTT. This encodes CASKETGFHSPLHF.

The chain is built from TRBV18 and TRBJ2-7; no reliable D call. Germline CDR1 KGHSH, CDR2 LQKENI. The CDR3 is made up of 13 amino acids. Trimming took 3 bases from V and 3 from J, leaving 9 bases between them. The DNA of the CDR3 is TGTGCCAGCTCACCCCTGGCTAACTACGAGCAGTACTTC. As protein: CASSPLANYEQYF.

The CDR3 bases are TGTGCCAGCGAGGGGTACGGTTTCGCCGGGGAGCTGTTTTTT. Its protein is CASEGYGFAGELFF. V is TRBV6-5 and J is TRBJ2-2; tentatively, D is TRBD1 or TRBD2 (5 bases each). The CDR3 contains 14 residues. V was clipped by 8 bases and J by 6 bases, with 16 bases between them. Germline V CDR1 and CDR2: MNHEY, SVGAGI.

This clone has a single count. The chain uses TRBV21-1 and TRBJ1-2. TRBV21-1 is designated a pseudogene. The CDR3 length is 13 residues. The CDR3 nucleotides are TGTGCCAGCAGTTATGATTCGAACTATGGCTACACCTTC. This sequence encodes CASSYDSNYGYTF.

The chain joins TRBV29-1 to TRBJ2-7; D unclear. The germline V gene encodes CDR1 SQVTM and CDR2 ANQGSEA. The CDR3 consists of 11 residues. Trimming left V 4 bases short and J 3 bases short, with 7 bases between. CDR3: CSVVLGYEQYF. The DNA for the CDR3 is TGCAGCGTTGTGTTGGGCTACGAGCAGTACTTC.

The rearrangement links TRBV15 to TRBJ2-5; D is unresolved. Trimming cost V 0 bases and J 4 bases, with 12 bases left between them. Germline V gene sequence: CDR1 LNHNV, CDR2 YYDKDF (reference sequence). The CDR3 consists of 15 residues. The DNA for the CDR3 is TGTGCCACCAGCAGAGATCGGGCTCAGGTAGAGACCCAGTACTTC. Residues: CATSRDRAQVETQYF.

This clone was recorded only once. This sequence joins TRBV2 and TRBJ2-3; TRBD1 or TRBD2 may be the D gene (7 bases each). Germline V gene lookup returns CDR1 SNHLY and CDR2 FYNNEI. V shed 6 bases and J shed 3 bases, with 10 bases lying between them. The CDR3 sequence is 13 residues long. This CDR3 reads CASSQGGTDTQYF. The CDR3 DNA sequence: TGTGCCAGCAGCCAGGGGGGGACAGATACGCAGTATTTT.

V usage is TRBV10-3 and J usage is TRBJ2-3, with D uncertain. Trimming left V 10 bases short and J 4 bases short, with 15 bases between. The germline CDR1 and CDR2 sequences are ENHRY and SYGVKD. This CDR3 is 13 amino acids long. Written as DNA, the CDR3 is TGTGCCACCGCCGACTCTGGGGCAGATACGCAGTATTTT. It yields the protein CATADSGADTQYF.

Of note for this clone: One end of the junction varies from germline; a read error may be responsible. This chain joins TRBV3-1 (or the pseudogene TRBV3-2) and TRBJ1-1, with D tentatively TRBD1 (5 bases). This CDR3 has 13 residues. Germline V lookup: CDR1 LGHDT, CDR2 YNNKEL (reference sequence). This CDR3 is CASSQTAEADAFF. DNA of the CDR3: TGTGCCAGCAGCCAGACAGCCGAGGCTGACGCTTTCTTT.

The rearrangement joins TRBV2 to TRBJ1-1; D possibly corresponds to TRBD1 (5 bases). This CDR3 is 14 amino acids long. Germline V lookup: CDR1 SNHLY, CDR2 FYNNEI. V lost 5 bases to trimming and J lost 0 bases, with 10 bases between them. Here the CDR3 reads CASSYQGLNTEAFF. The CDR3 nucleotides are TGTGCCAGCAGTTATCAGGGTTTGAACACTGAAGCTTTCTTT.

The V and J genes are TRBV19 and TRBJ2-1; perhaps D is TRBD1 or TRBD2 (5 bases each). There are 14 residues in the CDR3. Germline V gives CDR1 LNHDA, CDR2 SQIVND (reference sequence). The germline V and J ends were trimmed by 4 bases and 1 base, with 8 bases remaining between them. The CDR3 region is CASSRDESYNEQFF. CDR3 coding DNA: TGTGCCAGTAGTAGGGACGAGTCCTACAATGAGCAGTTCTTC.

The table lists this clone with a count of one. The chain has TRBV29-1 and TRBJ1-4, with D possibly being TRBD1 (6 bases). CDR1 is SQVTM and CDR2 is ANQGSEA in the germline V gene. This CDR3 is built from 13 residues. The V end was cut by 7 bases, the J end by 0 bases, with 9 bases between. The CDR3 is CSAKGATNEKLFF. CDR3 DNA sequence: TGCAGCGCAAAGGGGGCAACTAATGAAAAACTGTTTTTT.

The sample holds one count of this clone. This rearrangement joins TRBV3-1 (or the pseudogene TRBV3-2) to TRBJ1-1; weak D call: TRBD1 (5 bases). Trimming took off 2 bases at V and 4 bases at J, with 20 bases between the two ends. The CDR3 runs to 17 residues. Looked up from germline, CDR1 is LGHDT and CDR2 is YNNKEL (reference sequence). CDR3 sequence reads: CASSQPRGATMGTEAFF. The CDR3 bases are TGTGCCAGCAGCCAACCCCGCGGGGCGACGATGGGCACTGAAGCTTTCTTT.

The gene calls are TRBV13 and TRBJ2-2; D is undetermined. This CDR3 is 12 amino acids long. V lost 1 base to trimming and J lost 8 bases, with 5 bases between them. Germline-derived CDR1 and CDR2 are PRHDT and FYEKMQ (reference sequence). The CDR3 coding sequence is TGTGCCAGCAGCTTAGTTCTAGGGGAGCTGTTTTTT. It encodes CASSLVLGELFF. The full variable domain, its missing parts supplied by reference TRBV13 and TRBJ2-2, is AAGVIQSPRHLIKEKRETATLKCYPIPRHDTVYWYQQGPGQDPQFLISFYEKMQSDKGSIPDRFSAQQFSDYHSELNMSSLELGDSALYFCASSLVLGELFFGEGSRLTVL.

CDR3 DNA: TGCAGCGTTGAAGAGATAGGGGAAATAAGGGACGAGCAGTACTTC. Translation gives CSVEEIGEIRDEQYF. The chain recombines TRBV29-1 with TRBJ2-7; possible D gene TRBD1, 5 bases. CDR3 size: 15 residues. V was cut by 0 bases and J by 5 bases, with 17 bases left in between. CDR1 is SQVTM, CDR2 ANQGSEA, per germline.

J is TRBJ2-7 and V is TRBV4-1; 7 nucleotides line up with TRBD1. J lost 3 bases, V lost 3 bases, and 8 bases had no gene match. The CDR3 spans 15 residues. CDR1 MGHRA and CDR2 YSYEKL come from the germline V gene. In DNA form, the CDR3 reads TGCGCCAGCAGCCATTTGGGCCAGGGGGACTACGAGCAGTACTTC. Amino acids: CASSHLGQGDYEQYF.

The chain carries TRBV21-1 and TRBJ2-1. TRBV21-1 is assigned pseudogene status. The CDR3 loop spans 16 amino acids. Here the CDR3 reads CASSKAGRVRYNEQFF. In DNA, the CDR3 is TGTGCCAGCAGCAAAGCGGGTAGGGTACGCTACAATGAGCAGTTCTTC.